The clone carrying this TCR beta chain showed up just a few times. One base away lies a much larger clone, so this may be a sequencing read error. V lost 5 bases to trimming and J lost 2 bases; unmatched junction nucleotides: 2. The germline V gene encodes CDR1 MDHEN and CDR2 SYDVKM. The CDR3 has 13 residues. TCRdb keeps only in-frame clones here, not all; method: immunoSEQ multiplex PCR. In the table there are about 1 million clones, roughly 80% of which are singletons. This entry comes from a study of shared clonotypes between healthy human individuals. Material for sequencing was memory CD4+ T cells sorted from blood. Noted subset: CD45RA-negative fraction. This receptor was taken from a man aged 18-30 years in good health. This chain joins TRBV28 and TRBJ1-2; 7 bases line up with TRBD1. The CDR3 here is CASSATGNYGYTF. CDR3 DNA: TGTGCCAGCAGTGCGACAGGGAACTATGGCTACACCTTC.